The 19 T cell receptor beta chains below all came from one sample that was sequenced in a study of T cell responses to AZD1222 COVID-19 vaccine. TCRdb's copy holds only in-frame clones and misses some; the assay was immunoSEQ multiplex PCR. The data contain 150,000 to 200,000 clones, approximately 94% of them singletons. Here the sequenced sample was peripheral blood, taken on day 0 of AZD1222 vaccination. The origin of the receptors is an adult in good health.

This clone was counted once. The genes are TRBV15 and TRBJ2-7, with D possibly being TRBD1 (7 bases). CDR3 length equals 15 residues. Looked up from germline, CDR1 is LNHNV and CDR2 is YYDKDF (reference sequence). Between the trimmed V and J ends, which lost 0 bases and 5 bases, there was a span of 14 bases. The CDR3 DNA reads TGTGCCACCAGCAGAGATGCGGGACAGTCCGACGAGCAGTACTTC. This codes for CATSRDAGQSDEQYF.

The chain carries TRBV29-1 and TRBJ2-1; 7 bases align to TRBD1. V was clipped by 6 bases and J by 6 bases; unmatched bases: 5. This CDR3 comprises 12 residues. Germline lookup yields CDR1 SQVTM and CDR2 ANQGSEA. This CDR3 is CSVQTGPNEQFF. CDR3 sequence (DNA): TGCAGCGTCCAGACAGGGCCCAATGAGCAGTTCTTC.

V is TRBV29-1 and J is TRBJ2-7, with D possibly TRBD2 on 5 matching bases. Trimming left V 3 bases short and J 0 bases short, with 9 bases between. The CDR3 has 13 residues. Germline V CDR1 and CDR2: SQVTM, ANQGSEA. In DNA, the CDR3 is TGCAGCGTTGAGGAAGGGAGCTCCTACGAGCAGTACTTC. Its translation: CSVEEGSSYEQYF.

In the case of this clone: One end of the junction varies from germline; a read error may be responsible. The chain carries TRBV6-1 and TRBJ2-7; 7 bases agree with TRBD1. This CDR3 is 16 amino acids long. The germline gives CDR1 MNHNS, CDR2 SASEGT. CDR3 amino acids: CAGSEVRWDSDYEQYF. CDR3 sequence (DNA): TGTGCCGGCAGTGAAGTAAGGTGGGACAGCGACTACGAGCAGTACTTC.

This chain joins TRBV5-1 and TRBJ1-2, with 7 bases identical to TRBD1. This CDR3 is 13 amino acids long. V shed 0 bases and J 8 bases; nucleotides not matched to a gene: 4. Germline CDR1 SGHRS, CDR2 YFSETQ. The CDR3 loop is CASSLDRGGGYTF. CDR3 bases: TGCGCCAGCAGCTTGGACAGGGGTGGCGGCTACACCTTC.

The V gene is TRBV7-9, the J gene TRBJ1-1, with a tentative D call TRBD1 (6 bases). Germline CDR1 and CDR2: SEHNR and FQNEAQ (reference sequence). Between the trimmed V and J ends, which lost 5 bases and 1 base, there was a span of 17 bases. The CDR3 totals 16 residues. The CDR3 protein is CASSLWLGTTNTEAFF. Written as DNA, the CDR3 is TGTGCCAGCAGCCTTTGGCTGGGGACAACGAACACTGAAGCTTTCTTT.

The rearrangement uses TRBV7-9 and TRBJ1-2; TRBD1 is a possible D gene (5 bases). There are 14 residues in the CDR3. Germline CDR1 is SEHNR and CDR2 is FQNEAQ (reference sequence). The V end was cut by 1 base, the J end by 8 bases, with 14 bases between. CDR3 DNA: TGTGCCAGCAGCTTAGTCGGGGCAGGTGACGGCTACACCTTC. Its protein is CASSLVGAGDGYTF. Full variable domain (missing parts from reference TRBV7-9 and TRBJ1-2): DTGVSQNPRHKITKRGQNVTFRCDPISEHNRLYWYRQTLGQGPEFLTYFQNEAQLEKSRLLSDRFSAERPKGSFSTLEIQRTEQGDSAMYLCASSLVGAGDGYTFGSGTRLTVV.

This chain uses TRBV3-1 (or the pseudogene TRBV3-2) with TRBJ2-1; D is ambiguous. The CDR3 length is 18 residues. The germline CDR1 and CDR2 sequences are LGHDT and YNNKEL (reference sequence). V dropped 0 bases and J dropped 0 bases, with 15 bases sitting between them. The CDR3 sequence: CASSQDLVRSSSYNEQFF. The DNA for the CDR3 is TGTGCCAGCAGCCAAGATTTAGTTAGAAGTAGCTCCTACAATGAGCAGTTCTTC.

This chain connects TRBV29-1 to TRBJ1-1; D is undetermined. The CDR3 is 15 residues long. The V gene lost 0 bases and the J gene lost 1 base, with 12 bases spanning the gap. From germline, CDR1 is SQVTM and CDR2 ANQGSEA. The CDR3 nucleotides are TGCAGCGTTGAAGATCCTAGCGTATGGAACACTGAAGCTTTCTTT. Amino acids: CSVEDPSVWNTEAFF.

V usage is TRBV6-5 and J usage is TRBJ1-1; 8 bases match TRBD1. Germline CDR1 is MNHEY and CDR2 is SVGAGI. The CDR3 consists of 14 residues. Germline trimming cut 5 bases from V and 2 bases from J; bases unmatched to any gene: 4. The CDR3 coding sequence is TGTGCCAGCAGTATTACAGGGGGAAACACTGAAGCTTTCTTT. Its translation: CASSITGGNTEAFF.

This clone has a handful of counts. J is TRBJ1-2 and V is TRBV2, with 9 bases fitting TRBD1. Trimming took 5 bases from V and 4 from J; bases not matched to a gene: 5. This CDR3 comprises 14 residues. Germline V gene lookup returns CDR1 SNHLY and CDR2 FYNNEI. The CDR3 here is CASSPATGGYGYTF. For the CDR3, the DNA is TGTGCCAGCAGTCCCGCGACAGGGGGCTATGGCTACACCTTC.

The gene calls are TRBV5-1 and TRBJ2-7, with 7 bases that match TRBD2. The V and J ends lost 4 bases and 3 bases, in that order; junction bases with no gene match: 19. Germline loops: CDR1 SGHRS, CDR2 YFSETQ. The CDR3 spans 18 residues. Here the CDR3 DNA reads TGCGCCAGCAGCAGTGGGCTAACTAGCGCCGTGAGGGTCTACGAGCAGTACTTC. Translation: CASSSGLTSAVRVYEQYF. The full variable domain, rest sourced from reference TRBV5-1 and TRBJ2-7, is KAGVTQTPRYLIKTRGQQVTLSCSPISGHRSVSWYQQTPGQGLQFLFEYFSETQRNKGNFPGRFSGRQFSNSRSEMNVSTLELGDSALYLCASSSGLTSAVRVYEQYFGPGTRLTVT.

The chain links TRBV7-8 to TRBJ1-1; D ambiguous. V lost 5 bases to trimming and J lost 8 bases, with 12 bases between them. The CDR3 totals 12 residues. Germline V gene sequence: CDR1 SGHVS, CDR2 FQNEAQ. The CDR3 DNA is TGTGCCAGCAGCCCCCAACGGGAAGAAGCTTTCTTT. Protein sequence: CASSPQREEAFF.

The genes are TRBV13 and TRBJ2-7; the match to TRBD2 covers 13 bases. Per the germline V gene, CDR1 is PRHDT and CDR2 is FYEKMQ (reference sequence). J lost 3 bases, V lost 5 bases, and 4 bases had no gene match. This CDR3 has 15 residues. This CDR3 reads CASSHRTSGSYEQYF. The CDR3 nucleotides are TGTGCCAGCAGCCACCGGACTAGCGGGAGCTACGAGCAGTACTTC.

The DNA of the CDR3 is TGTGCCAGCAGTGGCGACAGCCCAAATTCACCCCTCCACTTT. Protein sequence: CASSGDSPNSPLHF. The V and J genes are TRBV25-1 and TRBJ1-6; tentative D call: TRBD1 (5 bases). V lost 4 bases to trimming and J lost 7 bases, with 11 bases between them. This CDR3 spans 14 amino acids. Germline CDR1 MGHDK, CDR2 SYGVNS. The entire variable domain, with the rest obtained from reference TRBV25-1 and TRBJ1-6, is as follows: EADIYQTPRYLVIGTGKKITLECSQTMGHDKMYWYQQDPGMELHLIHYSYGVNSTEKGDLSSESTVSRIRTEHFPLTLESARPSHTSQYLCASSGDSPNSPLHFGNGTRLTVT.

J is TRBJ1-4 and V is TRBV19; 9 bases map to TRBD1. Per the germline V gene, CDR1 is LNHDA and CDR2 is SQIVND (reference sequence). CDR3 size: 15 residues. Trimming cost V 6 bases and J 8 bases; bases outside gene matches: 10. The CDR3 sequence: CASSYRDRVGEKLFF. The CDR3 DNA reads TGTGCCAGTAGCTACCGGGACAGGGTAGGAGAAAAACTGTTTTTT. Using reference TRBV19 and TRBJ1-4 for the parts outside the CDR3, the full variable domain is DGGITQSPKYLFRKEGQNVTLSCEQNLNHDAMYWYRQDPGQGLRLIYYSQIVNDFQKGDIAEGYSVSREKKESFPLTVTSAQKNPTAFYLCASSYRDRVGEKLFFGSGTQLSVL.

V and J are TRBV7-2 and TRBJ2-3, with D perhaps TRBD2 (7 bases). The CDR3 is made up of 16 amino acids. CDR1 is SGHTA and CDR2 is FQGNSA in the germline V gene. V was trimmed by 5 bases and J by 3 bases, leaving 18 bases between them. The CDR3 DNA is TGTGCCAGCAGCCCATGGGGGCTAGCGGAGACAGATACGCAGTATTTT. Its translation: CASSPWGLAETDTQYF.

A note on this clone: The identical CDR3 is also encoded by other nucleotide sequences in the sample. V usage is TRBV7-2 and J usage is TRBJ2-5; TRBD2 might be the D (6 bases). Germline loops: CDR1 SGHTA, CDR2 FQGNSA. This CDR3 region has 13 residues. V shed 3 bases and J shed 4 bases, with 9 bases lying between them. The CDR3 DNA reads TGTGCCAGCAGCTTCTTGGGGGGAGAGACCCAGTACTTC. Translating gives CASSFLGGETQYF.

The CDR3 bases are TGTGCCAGCAGTTACTCGTTTTTGGGAACCCACTATGGCTACACCTTC. It encodes CASSYSFLGTHYGYTF. The chain is built from TRBV6-5 and TRBJ1-2; D uncertain. This CDR3 comprises 16 residues. The germline V gene encodes CDR1 MNHEY and CDR2 SVGAGI. Trimming left V 0 bases short and J 3 bases short, with 14 bases between.